This T cell receptor (beta chain) is drawn from a study of T-cell reconstitution after alpha-beta-depleted transplantation in children (dated by TCRdb to the mid-2010s). Context from the whole study: Using TCR repertoire profiling, the study followed T-cell immune reconstitution in a quantitative way in children after TCRalphabeta/CD19-depleted allogeneic hematopoietic cell transplantation. General conclusions and limits of the study: In some patients, the high TCRbeta diversity seen at day 60 was put down to recipient T cells and intrathymic progenitors that had survived conditioning. Hyperexpanded clone frequencies declined over subsequent months; after one year, T-cell counts and TCRbeta diversity were mostly attributed to newly produced T cells. Apparently early alphabetaT-cell count recovery about two months after transplant reportedly relied on only several hundred rapidly expanded clones derived from non-depleted graft cells.

The V end gives up 2 bases and the J end 0 bases, leaving 7 bases in the junction not matched to a gene. CDR1 and CDR2 (SGHAT, FQDESV) derive from the germline V gene (reference sequence). The CDR3 spans 18 residues, from the cysteine through the phenylalanine. Only the CDR3 DNA is retained, 54 bases long and in frame from the first base. Receptor libraries were prepared by PCR. The reads were generated on an Illumina HiSeq 2500. To normalize quantification of the TCRbeta repertoire, the TCR libraries were built with molecular barcoding that relied on unique molecular identifiers. TCRdb applied fastp at Q25 and MiXCR to the public reads, then kept only in-frame beta chains. Each CDR3 protein gets just one entry, which takes the most common genes and DNA from the rows behind it. This sample is represented by approximately 400,000 distinct CDR3 sequences; around 15% of them were singletons. Roughly 27% of the sample is in the top ten clones.

This clonotype was counted only a few times. The specificity of this receptor is unknown. No base quality information exists; no much larger clone differs at one position. This sample's treatment or condition label indicates: allogeneic hematopoietic cell transplantation with graft depleted of TCRalphabeta T cells and CD19 B cells. The children who served as transplant recipients had been given grafts of TCRalphabeta/CD19-depleted allogeneic hematopoietic cells. The chain links TRBV11-1 with TRBJ2-6, and 7 junctional nucleotides match TRBD1. The sequence was collected from a boy under two years old who had a stem cell transplant for Wiskott-Aldrich syndrome, so the T cells may come from the graft donor. This specimen was PBMCs, mostly from graft donor cells, taken 360 days after TCRalphabeta/CD19-depleted stem cell transplant. The CDR3 corresponds to CASSLRQGNGSGANVLTF. The DNA is TGTGCCAGCAGCTTAAGACAGGGAAATGGCTCTGGGGCCAACGTCCTGACTTTC.